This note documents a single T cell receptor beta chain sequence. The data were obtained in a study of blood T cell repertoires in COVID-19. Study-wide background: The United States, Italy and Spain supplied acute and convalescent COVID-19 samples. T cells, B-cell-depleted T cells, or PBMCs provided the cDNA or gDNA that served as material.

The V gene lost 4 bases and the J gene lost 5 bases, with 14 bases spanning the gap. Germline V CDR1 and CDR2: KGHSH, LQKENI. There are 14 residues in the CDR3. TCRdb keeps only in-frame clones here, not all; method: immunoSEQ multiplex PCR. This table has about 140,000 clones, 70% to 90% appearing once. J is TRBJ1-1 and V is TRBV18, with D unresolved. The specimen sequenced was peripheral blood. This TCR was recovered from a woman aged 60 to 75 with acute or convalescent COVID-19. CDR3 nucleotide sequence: TGTGCCAGCTCACTCCCGGTTGGAGAGACTGAAGCTTTCTTT. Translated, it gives CASSLPVGETEAFF.